This T cell receptor (beta chain) stems from a study of T cell responses to AZD1222 COVID-19 vaccine. About the research overall: Second-dose schedules of about 4 or about 12 weeks were combined.

To note about this clone: Its antigen remains unknown.

Here immunoSEQ multiplex PCR was the method, and the copy in TCRdb shows in-frame clones only, minus some. This repertoire shows over 120,000 clones, roughly 92% found once; its top ten account for about 4.8%. V lost 4 bases and J 7 bases, leaving 17 bases between the germline ends. CDR1 SEHNR and CDR2 FQNEAQ come from the germline V gene (reference sequence). The CDR3 spans 16 residues. General study points: Variant regions that are unmutated are reportedly the target of nearly half of spike-specific TCRs. White British people made up most donors, females outnumbered males, and clonal diversity was possibly underestimated. Just six people given AZD1222 tested seropositive at baseline.

The TCR comes from an adult in good health. The starting material was peripheral blood, obtained on day 0 of AZD1222 vaccination. J is TRBJ1-6 and V is TRBV7-9, with a possible D match to TRBD1 (6 bases). As DNA, the CDR3 is TGTGCCAGCAGCTCCCGGGGCGGGACAAGGAATTCACCCCTCCACTTT. Translated: CASSSRGGTRNSPLHF.